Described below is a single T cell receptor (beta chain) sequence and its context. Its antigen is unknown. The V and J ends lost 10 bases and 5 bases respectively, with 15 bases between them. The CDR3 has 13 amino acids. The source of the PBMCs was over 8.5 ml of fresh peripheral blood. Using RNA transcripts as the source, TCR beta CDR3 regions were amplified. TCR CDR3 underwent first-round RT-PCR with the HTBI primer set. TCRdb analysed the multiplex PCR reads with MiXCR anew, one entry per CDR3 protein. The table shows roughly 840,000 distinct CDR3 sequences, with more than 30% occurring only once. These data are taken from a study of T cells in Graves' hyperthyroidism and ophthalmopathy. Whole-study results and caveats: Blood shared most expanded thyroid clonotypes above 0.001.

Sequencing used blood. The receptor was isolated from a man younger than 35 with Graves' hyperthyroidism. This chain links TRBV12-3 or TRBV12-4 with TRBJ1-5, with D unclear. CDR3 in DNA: TGTGCCACCTTTGGAGGTTTTGATCAGCCCCAGCATTTT. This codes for CATFGGFDQPQHF.